This entry is about one T cell receptor (beta chain). Its antigen is unidentified. At the DNA level, this CDR3 is encoded by other sequences in the same sample as well. Assay: immunoSEQ multiplex PCR; the TCRdb copy retains only in-frame clones and omits some. The table lists about 2.4 million clones, 80% to 95% of them singletons. These data belong to a study of shared clonotypes between healthy human individuals. In the study overall: Aged between 18 and 49, the donors were a couple of women and a few men. Study-wide results and caveats: Sharing across four donors was seen in 4% to 6.5% of naive CD4 clonotypes.

It was into CD45RA+ naive and CD45RA-negative memory subsets that the CD4+ cells were split. V lost 4 bases and J 8 bases, leaving 6 bases between the germline ends. The CDR3 is 11 amino acids. Germline CDR1 is KGHSH and CDR2 is LQKENI. The sequencing input was naive CD4+ T cells from PBMCs. Subset meaning: CD45RA+ positively selected. This TCR came from a man younger than 35 in good health. Some clones in this sample may be carry-over from other donors' samples. This chain uses TRBV18 with TRBJ2-1; D possibly corresponds to TRBD2 (6 bases). In nucleotides, the CDR3 is TGTGCCAGCTCACGGGGGGATGAGCAGTTCTTC. Its translation: CASSRGDEQFF.